The 3 T cell receptor beta chains presented below share a single source sample, sequenced in a study of Graves' ophthalmopathy and Graves' hyperthyroidism. From RNA, the CDR3 regions of TCR beta chains were amplified and sequenced. Investigators did first-round RT-PCR with HTBI primers, then second-round multiplex PCR. TCRdb reprocessed the multiplex PCR reads with MiXCR, giving one entry per CDR3 protein. This sample has more than 40,000 distinct CDR3 sequences, with 50% found just once. Material for sequencing was peripheral blood. The receptors were gathered from an adult man with Graves' ophthalmopathy.

Points on this clonotype: Germline is not matched at one junction end, which may reflect a read error. The gene calls are TRBV6-6 and TRBJ2-7; TRBD2 aligns across 8 bases. The germline V gene encodes CDR1 MNHNY and CDR2 SVGAGI (reference sequence). This CDR3 contains 15 residues. The CDR3 region has the DNA TGTGCCAGCAGTTATTATCCGGGAGGGACCGGGGAGCTGTACTTC. It yields the protein CASSYYPGGTGELYF.

This clonotype was counted many times. CDR3: CASSPGSLGEQYF. Here the CDR3 DNA reads TGTGCCAGCAGCCCCGGGAGCCTCGGGGAGCAGTACTTC. The rearrangement uses TRBV11-2 and TRBJ2-7, with D perhaps TRBD2 (6 bases). The CDR3 extends over 13 amino acids. Germline values: CDR1 SGHAT, CDR2 FQNNGV. Trimming left V 5 bases short and J 7 bases short, with 15 bases between. Full variable domain (remainder filled in from reference TRBV11-2 and TRBJ2-7): EAGVAQSPRYKIIEKRQSVAFWCNPISGHATLYWYQQILGQGPKLLIQFQNNGVVDDSQLPKDRFSAERLKGVDSTLKIQPAKLEDSAVYLCASSPGSLGEQYFGPGTRLTVT.

V usage is TRBV29-1 and J usage is TRBJ1-5; D perhaps matches TRBD1 (5 bases). Trimming took off 5 bases at V and 0 bases at J, with 8 bases between the two ends. The CDR3 length is 13 residues. Per the germline V gene, CDR1 is SQVTM and CDR2 is ANQGSEA. In DNA, the CDR3 is TGCAGCGTTACGACAGATAGCAATCAGCCCCAGCATTTT. As protein: CSVTTDSNQPQHF.